This T cell receptor beta chain was obtained from a study of cytomegalovirus exposure and HLA in healthy donors. Primers for the PCR totalled 60 Vbeta and 13 Jbeta. Assay: immunoSEQ multiplex PCR; the TCRdb copy retains only in-frame clones and omits some. The top ten hold 6.5% to 8% of the sample, which has 150,000 or so clones, roughly 80% seen once. Germline lookup yields CDR1 LGHNA and CDR2 YNFKEQ. J lost 6 bases, V lost 3 bases, and 11 bases had no gene match. This CDR3 region has 17 residues. This clonotype was sampled from a woman between 40 and 50 years old in good health and CMV-seropositive. The sample was PBMCs. The chain carries TRBV4-2 and TRBJ2-2, with 9 bases that match TRBD1. CDR3 sequence: CASSHLLPGQGPGELFF. The CDR3 DNA is TGTGCCAGCAGCCATCTACTCCCGGGACAGGGACCCGGGGAGCTGTTTTTT.